This T cell receptor (beta chain) is drawn from a study of cytomegalovirus exposure and HLA in healthy donors. Study information: Early on, a data release was issued that held roughly 80 million unique TCRs from HLA-typed donors.

This clone is a singleton in its sample. No antigen is known for it. The junction departs from germline at one end; a sequencing error may be responsible. Germline values: CDR1 SEHNR, CDR2 FQNEAQ (reference sequence). The CDR3 sequence is 13 residues long. General study results and limits: 87-base-pair reads could not separate some V segments, including TRBV6-2 and TRBV6-3.

A multiplex PCR was run with 60 Vbeta primers and 13 Jbeta primers. The data were produced by immunoSEQ multiplex PCR, yet TCRdb's version contains in-frame clones alone and is incomplete. The table has 55,000 to 80,000 clones, around 82% seen once; the top ten hold under 2.5%. Sequencing was done on a sample of PBMCs. This chain joins TRBV7-9 and TRBJ2-5, with 7 bases aligning to TRBD2. The source is a man in his late teens or twenties in good health and CMV-seronegative. The CDR3 reads CSSRPLAEETQYF. For the CDR3, the DNA is TGTTCCAGCAGACCCCTAGCGGAAGAGACCCAGTACTTC.